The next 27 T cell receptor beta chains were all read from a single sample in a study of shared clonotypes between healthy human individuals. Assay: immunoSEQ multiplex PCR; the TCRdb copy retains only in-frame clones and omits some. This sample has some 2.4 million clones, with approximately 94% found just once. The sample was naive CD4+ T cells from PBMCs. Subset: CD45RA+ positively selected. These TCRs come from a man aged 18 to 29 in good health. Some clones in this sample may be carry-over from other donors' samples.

The CDR3 nucleotides are TGCAGCGTAAAAAACAGGGGGGATATAAATGAGCAGTTCTTC. This translates into CSVKNRGDINEQFF. This chain links TRBV29-1 with TRBJ2-1, with 8 nucleotides matching TRBD1. Trimming at V came to 6 bases and at J to 7 bases, leaving 11 bases not matched to a gene. Germline values: CDR1 SQVTM, CDR2 ANQGSEA. This CDR3 spans 14 amino acids.

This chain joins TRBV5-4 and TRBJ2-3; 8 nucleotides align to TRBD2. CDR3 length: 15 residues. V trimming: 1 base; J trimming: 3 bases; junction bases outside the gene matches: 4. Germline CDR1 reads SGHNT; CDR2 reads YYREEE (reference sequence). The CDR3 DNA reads TGTGCCAGCAGCTTGTTTCGGGAGGGAACAGATACGCAGTATTTT. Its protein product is CASSLFREGTDTQYF.

CDR3 nucleotides: TGTGCCAGCAGCTCAGGGACAGGGATGGCCTACGAGCAGTACTTC. Amino acid sequence: CASSSGTGMAYEQYF. The chain carries TRBV5-4 and TRBJ2-7, with 9 bases fitting TRBD1. Germline lookup yields CDR1 SGHNT and CDR2 YYREEE (reference sequence). The CDR3 is made up of 15 amino acids. The V segment lost 3 bases and the J segment 2 bases; nucleotides outside the gene matches: 6. Looking up the rest from reference TRBV5-4 and TRBJ2-7 gives the full variable domain: ETGVTQSPTHLIKTRGQQVTLRCSSQSGHNTVSWYQQALGQGPQFIFQYYREEENGRGNFPPRFSGLQFPNYSSELNVNALELDDSALYLCASSSGTGMAYEQYFGPGTRLTVT.

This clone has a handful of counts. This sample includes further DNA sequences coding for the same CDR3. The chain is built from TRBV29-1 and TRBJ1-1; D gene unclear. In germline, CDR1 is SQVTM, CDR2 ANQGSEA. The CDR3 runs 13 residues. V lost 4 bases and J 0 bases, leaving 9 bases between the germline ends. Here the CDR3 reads CSVVAQLNTEAFF. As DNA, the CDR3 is TGCAGCGTTGTTGCTCAATTGAACACTGAAGCTTTCTTT.

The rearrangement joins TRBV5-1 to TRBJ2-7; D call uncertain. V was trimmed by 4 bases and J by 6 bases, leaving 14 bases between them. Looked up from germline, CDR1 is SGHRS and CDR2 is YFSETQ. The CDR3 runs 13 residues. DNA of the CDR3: TGCGCCAGCAGCCCAATAGAGGTGCGCGAGCAGTACTTC. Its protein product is CASSPIEVREQYF.

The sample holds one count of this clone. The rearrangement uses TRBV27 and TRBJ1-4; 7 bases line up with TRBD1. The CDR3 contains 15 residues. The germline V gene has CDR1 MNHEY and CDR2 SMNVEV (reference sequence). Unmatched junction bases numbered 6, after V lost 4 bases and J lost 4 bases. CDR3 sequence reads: CASSYKGQINEKLFF. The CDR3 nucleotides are TGTGCCAGCAGTTATAAGGGACAGATTAATGAAAAACTGTTTTTT.

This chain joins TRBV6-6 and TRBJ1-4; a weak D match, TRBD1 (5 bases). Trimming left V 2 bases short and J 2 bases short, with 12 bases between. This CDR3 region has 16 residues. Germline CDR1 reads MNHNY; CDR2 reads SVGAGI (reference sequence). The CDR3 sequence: CASSYRGDVTNEKLFF. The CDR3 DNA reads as TGTGCCAGCAGTTACAGGGGCGACGTCACTAATGAAAAACTGTTTTTT.

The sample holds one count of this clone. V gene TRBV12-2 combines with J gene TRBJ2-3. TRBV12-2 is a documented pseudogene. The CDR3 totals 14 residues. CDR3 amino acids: CASRFKHGTDTQYF. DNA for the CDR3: TGTGCAAGTCGTTTCAAACATGGGACAGATACGCAGTATTTT.

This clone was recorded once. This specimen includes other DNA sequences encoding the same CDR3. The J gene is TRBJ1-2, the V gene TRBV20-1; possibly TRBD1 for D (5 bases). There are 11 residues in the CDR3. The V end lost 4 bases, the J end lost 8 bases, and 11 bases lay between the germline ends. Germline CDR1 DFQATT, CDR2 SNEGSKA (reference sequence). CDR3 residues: CSATRGEGYTF. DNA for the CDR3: TGCAGTGCTACGAGGGGTGAGGGCTACACCTTC.

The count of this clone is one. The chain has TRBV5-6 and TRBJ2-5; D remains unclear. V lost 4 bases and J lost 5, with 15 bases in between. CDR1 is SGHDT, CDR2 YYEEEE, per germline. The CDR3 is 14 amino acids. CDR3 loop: CASSLPGPEETQYF. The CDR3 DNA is TGTGCCAGCAGCCTACCCGGGCCCGAGGAGACCCAGTACTTC.

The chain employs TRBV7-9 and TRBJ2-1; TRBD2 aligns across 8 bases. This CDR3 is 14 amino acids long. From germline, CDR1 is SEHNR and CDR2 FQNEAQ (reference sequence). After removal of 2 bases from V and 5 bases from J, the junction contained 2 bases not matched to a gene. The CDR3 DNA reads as TGTGCCAGCAGCTTAAGTAGCGGGAACAATGAGCAGTTCTTC. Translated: CASSLSSGNNEQFF.

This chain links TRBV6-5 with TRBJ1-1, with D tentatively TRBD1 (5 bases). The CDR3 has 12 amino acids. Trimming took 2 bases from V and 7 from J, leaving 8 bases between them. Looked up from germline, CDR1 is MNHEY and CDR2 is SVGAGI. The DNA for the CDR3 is TGTGCCAGCAGTTACCGGGGGAATGAAGCTTTCTTT. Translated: CASSYRGNEAFF.

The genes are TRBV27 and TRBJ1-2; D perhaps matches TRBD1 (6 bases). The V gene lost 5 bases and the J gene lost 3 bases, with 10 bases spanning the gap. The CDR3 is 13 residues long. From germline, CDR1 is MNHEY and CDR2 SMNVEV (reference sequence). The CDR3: CASSVGGYYGYTF. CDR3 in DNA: TGTGCCAGCAGTGTAGGGGGTTACTATGGCTACACCTTC.

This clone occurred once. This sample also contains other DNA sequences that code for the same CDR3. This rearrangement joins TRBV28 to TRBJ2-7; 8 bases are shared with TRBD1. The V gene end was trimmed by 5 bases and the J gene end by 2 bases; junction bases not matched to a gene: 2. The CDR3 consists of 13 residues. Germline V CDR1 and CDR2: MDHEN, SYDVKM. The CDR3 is CASSRTGPYEQYF. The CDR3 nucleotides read TGTGCCAGCAGTCGGACAGGGCCCTACGAGCAGTACTTC. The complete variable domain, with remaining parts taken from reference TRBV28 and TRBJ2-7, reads DVKVTQSSRYLVKRTGEKVFLECVQDMDHENMFWYRQDPGLGLRLIYFSYDVKMKEKGDIPEGYSVSREKKERFSLILESASTNQTSMYLCASSRTGPYEQYFGPGTRLTVT.

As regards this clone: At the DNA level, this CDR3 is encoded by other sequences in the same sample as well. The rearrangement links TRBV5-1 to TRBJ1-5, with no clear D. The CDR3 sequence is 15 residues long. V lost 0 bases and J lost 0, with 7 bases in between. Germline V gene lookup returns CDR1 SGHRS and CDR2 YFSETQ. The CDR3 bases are TGCGCCAGCAGCTTGGGTGGGAATAGCAATCAGCCCCAGCATTTT. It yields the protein CASSLGGNSNQPQHF.

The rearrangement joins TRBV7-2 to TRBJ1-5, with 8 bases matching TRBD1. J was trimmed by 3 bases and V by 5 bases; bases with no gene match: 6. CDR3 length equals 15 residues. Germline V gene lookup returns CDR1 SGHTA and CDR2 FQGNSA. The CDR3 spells CASSPGTGFNQPQHF. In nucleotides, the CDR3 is TGTGCCAGCAGCCCCGGGACAGGTTTCAATCAGCCCCAGCATTTT.

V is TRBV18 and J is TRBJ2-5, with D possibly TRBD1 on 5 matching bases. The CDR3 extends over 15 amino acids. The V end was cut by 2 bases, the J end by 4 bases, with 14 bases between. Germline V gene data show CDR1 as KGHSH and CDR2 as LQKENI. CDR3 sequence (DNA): TGTGCCAGCTCACCATTGGCAGGGTCATCAGAGACCCAGTACTTC. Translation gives CASSPLAGSSETQYF. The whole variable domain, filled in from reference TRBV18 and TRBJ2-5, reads NAGVMQNPRHLVRRRGQEARLRCSPMKGHSHVYWYRQLPEEGLKFMVYLQKENIIDESGMPKERFSAEFPKEGPSILRIQQVVRGDSAAYFCASSPLAGSSETQYFGPGTRLLVL.

CDR3 sequence: CASSGHSNQPQHF. CDR3 DNA: TGTGCCAGTTCGGGACACAGCAATCAGCCCCAGCATTTT. The chain recombines TRBV28 with TRBJ1-5, with D possibly being TRBD1 (6 bases). The CDR3 loop spans 13 amino acids. The V end was cut by 9 bases, the J end by 1 base, with 10 bases between. The germline V gene encodes CDR1 MDHEN and CDR2 SYDVKM.

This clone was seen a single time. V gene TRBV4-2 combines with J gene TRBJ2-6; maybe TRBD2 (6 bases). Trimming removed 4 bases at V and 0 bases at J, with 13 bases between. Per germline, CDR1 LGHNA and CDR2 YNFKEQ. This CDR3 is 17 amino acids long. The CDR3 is CASSLVAGRSGANVLTF. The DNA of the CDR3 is TGTGCCAGCAGCCTTGTGGCGGGACGCTCTGGGGCCAACGTCCTGACTTTC.

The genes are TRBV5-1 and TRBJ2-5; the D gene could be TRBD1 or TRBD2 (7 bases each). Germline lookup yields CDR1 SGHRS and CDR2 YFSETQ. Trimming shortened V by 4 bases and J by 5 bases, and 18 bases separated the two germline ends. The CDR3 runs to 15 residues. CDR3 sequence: CASSPPTGREETQYF. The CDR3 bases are TGCGCCAGCAGCCCCCCGACAGGGCGGGAGGAGACCCAGTACTTC.

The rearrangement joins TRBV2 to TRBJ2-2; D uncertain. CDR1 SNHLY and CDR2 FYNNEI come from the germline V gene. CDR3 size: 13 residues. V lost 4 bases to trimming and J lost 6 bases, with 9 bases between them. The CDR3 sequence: CASSVKEPGELFF. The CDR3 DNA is TGTGCCAGCAGTGTGAAGGAGCCCGGGGAGCTGTTTTTT.

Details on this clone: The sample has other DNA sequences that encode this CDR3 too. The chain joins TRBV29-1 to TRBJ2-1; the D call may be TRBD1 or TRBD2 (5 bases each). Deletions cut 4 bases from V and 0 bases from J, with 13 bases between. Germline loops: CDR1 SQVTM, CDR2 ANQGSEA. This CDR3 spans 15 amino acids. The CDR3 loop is CSVVGTASSYNEQFF. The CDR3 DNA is TGCAGCGTTGTAGGGACCGCTAGCTCCTACAATGAGCAGTTCTTC.

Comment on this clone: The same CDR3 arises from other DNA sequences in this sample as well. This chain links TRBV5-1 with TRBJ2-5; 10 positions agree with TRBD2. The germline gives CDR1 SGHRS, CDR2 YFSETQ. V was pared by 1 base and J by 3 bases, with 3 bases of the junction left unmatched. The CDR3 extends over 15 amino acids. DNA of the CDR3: TGCGCCAGCAGCTTGATCAGCGGGAGGGAAGAGACCCAGTACTTC. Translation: CASSLISGREETQYF.

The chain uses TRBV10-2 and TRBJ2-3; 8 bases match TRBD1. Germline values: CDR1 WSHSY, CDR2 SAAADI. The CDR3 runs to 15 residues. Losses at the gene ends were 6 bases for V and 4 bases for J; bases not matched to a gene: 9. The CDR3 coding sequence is TGCGCCAGCAGGCTCTCCCAGGGGGCCGCAGATACGCAGTATTTT. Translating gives CASRLSQGAADTQYF.

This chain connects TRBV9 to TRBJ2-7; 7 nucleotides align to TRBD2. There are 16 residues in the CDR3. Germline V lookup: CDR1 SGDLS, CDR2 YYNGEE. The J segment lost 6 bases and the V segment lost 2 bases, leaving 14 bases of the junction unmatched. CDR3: CASSVDPGTTPREQYF. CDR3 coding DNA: TGTGCCAGCAGCGTCGACCCCGGGACTACTCCCCGCGAGCAGTACTTC.

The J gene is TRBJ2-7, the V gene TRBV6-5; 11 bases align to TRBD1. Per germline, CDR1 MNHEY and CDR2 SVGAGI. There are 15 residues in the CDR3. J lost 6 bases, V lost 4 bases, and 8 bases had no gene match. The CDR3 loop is CASSSLLGTGGEQYF. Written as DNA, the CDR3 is TGTGCCAGCAGTTCTTTACTCGGGACAGGGGGCGAGCAGTACTTC.

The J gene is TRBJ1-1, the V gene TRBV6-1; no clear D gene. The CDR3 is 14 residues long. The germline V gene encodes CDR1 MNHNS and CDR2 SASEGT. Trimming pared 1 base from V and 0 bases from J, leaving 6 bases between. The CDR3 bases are TGTGCCAGCAGTGAAGGGGGAATGAACACTGAAGCTTTCTTT. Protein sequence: CASSEGGMNTEAFF.